The 11 T cell receptor beta chains presented below share a single source sample, sequenced in a study of cytomegalovirus exposure and HLA in healthy donors. Clones were sequenced by immunoSEQ multiplex PCR, and TCRdb holds only the in-frame ones, with some missing. The sample contains 250,000 to 400,000 clones, over 75% of which appear only once. The source material was PBMCs. The receptors here all came from a man younger than 45 in good health and CMV-seronegative.

This chain uses TRBV18 with TRBJ2-3; D is unresolved. The CDR3 loop spans 13 amino acids. The V end lost 2 bases, the J end lost 3 bases, and 6 bases lay between the germline ends. Germline V gene sequence: CDR1 KGHSH, CDR2 LQKENI. Here the CDR3 DNA reads TGTGCCAGCTCACCAGCGGAAACAGATACGCAGTATTTT. Translating gives CASSPAETDTQYF.

About this clone itself: The same CDR3 also results from other DNA sequences found in this sample. V is TRBV7-9 and J is TRBJ1-2; D remains unclear. The CDR3 has 12 amino acids. Germline V lookup: CDR1 SEHNR, CDR2 FQNEAQ (reference sequence). Trimming left V 1 base short and J 8 bases short, with 8 bases between. CDR3 in amino acids: CASSLDRSGYTF. In nucleotides, the CDR3 is TGTGCCAGCAGCTTAGATCGGTCGGGCTACACCTTC.

The genes are TRBV15 and TRBJ1-1; D uncertain. Germline V gene lookup returns CDR1 LNHNV and CDR2 YYDKDF (reference sequence). Trimming took 2 bases from V and 4 from J, leaving 11 bases between them. This CDR3 region has 14 residues. The CDR3, as DNA: TGTGCCACCAGCAGAATCGGTGCCCCCACTGAAGCTTTCTTT. It codes for CATSRIGAPTEAFF.

This rearrangement joins TRBV28 to TRBJ2-3, with 7 bases matching TRBD2. From germline, CDR1 is MDHEN and CDR2 SYDVKM. The V and J ends lost 4 bases and 2 bases, in that order; junction bases with no gene match: 9. CDR3 length: 16 residues. This CDR3 reads CASSSPRRGFTDTQYF. The DNA for the CDR3 is TGTGCCAGCAGTTCCCCCCGGCGGGGGTTCACAGATACGCAGTATTTT.

V and J are TRBV6-1 and TRBJ2-1; TRBD2 matches 9 bases. The junction had 9 bases not matched to a gene; V was cut back by 3 bases and J by 0 bases. The CDR3 is made up of 18 amino acids. Germline values: CDR1 MNHNS, CDR2 SASEGT. The CDR3 here is CASSEGLAFFGSYNEQFF. CDR3 sequence (DNA): TGTGCCAGCAGTGAGGGACTAGCATTCTTCGGCTCCTACAATGAGCAGTTCTTC.

The genes are TRBV5-4 and TRBJ1-2; 7 nucleotides line up with TRBD1. Germline V CDR1 and CDR2: SGHNT, YYREEE (reference sequence). The CDR3 covers 14 residues. With 3 bases clipped from V and 3 bases from J, the junction kept 5 bases outside the gene matches. The chain's CDR3 is CASSWDSNYYGYTF. For the CDR3, the DNA is TGTGCCAGCAGCTGGGACAGCAATTACTATGGCTACACCTTC.

The chain combines TRBV5-4 with TRBJ1-1, with 9 bases lining up with TRBD1. Germline V gene sequence: CDR1 SGHNT, CDR2 YYREEE (reference sequence). The length of the CDR3 is 17 residues. After removal of 0 bases from V and 1 base from J, the junction contained 7 bases not matched to a gene. The CDR3: CASSLDLGTGRNTEAFF. The CDR3 nucleotides read TGTGCCAGCAGCTTGGATCTTGGGACAGGGCGGAACACTGAAGCTTTCTTT.

This CDR3 is CASSLSSTGWLYGYTF. In nucleotides, the CDR3 is TGTGCCAGCAGTTTATCCTCGACAGGGTGGTTGTATGGCTACACCTTC. The rearrangement uses TRBV27 and TRBJ1-2, with 7 positions matching TRBD1. Germline CDR1 is MNHEY and CDR2 is SMNVEV (reference sequence). This CDR3 comprises 16 residues. V was clipped by 0 bases and J by 5 bases; unmatched bases: 9.

This sequence joins TRBV15 and TRBJ1-2; no clear D gene. Germline V CDR1 and CDR2: LNHNV, YYDKDF (reference sequence). This CDR3 has 15 amino acids. V lost 0 bases and J lost 4, with 12 bases in between. The CDR3 protein is CATSRDLGLAYGYTF. The DNA of the CDR3 is TGTGCCACCAGCAGAGATCTTGGCCTGGCCTATGGCTACACCTTC. Filled out from reference TRBV15 and TRBJ1-2, the complete variable domain reads DAMVIQNPRYQVTQFGKPVTLSCSQTLNHNVMYWYQQKSSQAPKLLFHYYDKDFNNEADTPDNFQSRRPNTSFCFLDIRSPGLGDTAMYLCATSRDLGLAYGYTFGSGTRLTVV.

This clone was seen once. The chain joins TRBV18 to TRBJ1-1; weak D call: TRBD1 (6 bases). Trimming took off 5 bases at V and 1 base at J, with 14 bases between the two ends. The CDR3 has 15 amino acids. The germline V gene encodes CDR1 KGHSH and CDR2 LQKENI. CDR3 coding DNA: TGTGCCAGCTCATCAAACGACAGGAAGAACACTGAAGCTTTCTTT. Protein sequence: CASSSNDRKNTEAFF.

The rearrangement links TRBV5-1 to TRBJ2-3; perhaps TRBD1 as D (8 bases). CDR1 and CDR2 from the germline V gene are SGHRS and YFSETQ. Between the trimmed V and J ends, which lost 0 bases and 4 bases, there was a span of 12 bases. This CDR3 is 15 amino acids long. As DNA, the CDR3 is TGCGCCAGCAGCTTGGTTACAGGGGGGGCAGATACGCAGTATTTT. Protein sequence: CASSLVTGGADTQYF.